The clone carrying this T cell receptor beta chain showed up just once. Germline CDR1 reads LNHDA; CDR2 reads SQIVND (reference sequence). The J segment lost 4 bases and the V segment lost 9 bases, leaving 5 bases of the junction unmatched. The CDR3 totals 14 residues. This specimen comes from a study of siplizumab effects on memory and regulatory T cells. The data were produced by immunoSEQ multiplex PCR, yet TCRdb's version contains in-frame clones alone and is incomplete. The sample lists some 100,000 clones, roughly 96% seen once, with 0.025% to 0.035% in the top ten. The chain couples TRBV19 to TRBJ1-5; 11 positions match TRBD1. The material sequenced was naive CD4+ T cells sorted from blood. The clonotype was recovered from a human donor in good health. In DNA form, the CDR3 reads TGTGCCAGCGGGGGACAGGGGGGAAATCAGCCCCAGCATTTT. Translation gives CASGGQGGNQPQHF. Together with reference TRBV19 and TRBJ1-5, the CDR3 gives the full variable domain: DGGITQSPKYLFRKEGQNVTLSCEQNLNHDAMYWYRQDPGQGLRLIYYSQIVNDFQKGDIAEGYSVSREKKESFPLTVTSAQKNPTAFYLCASGGQGGNQPQHFGDGTRLSIL.